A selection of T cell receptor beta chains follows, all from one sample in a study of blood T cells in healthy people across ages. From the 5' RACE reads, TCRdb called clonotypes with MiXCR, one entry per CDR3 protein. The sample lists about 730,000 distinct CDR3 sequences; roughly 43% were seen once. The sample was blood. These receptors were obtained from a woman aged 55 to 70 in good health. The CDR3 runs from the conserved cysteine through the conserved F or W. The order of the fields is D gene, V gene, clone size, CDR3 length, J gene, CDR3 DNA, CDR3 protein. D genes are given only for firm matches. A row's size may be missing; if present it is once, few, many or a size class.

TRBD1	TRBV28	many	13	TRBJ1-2	TGTGCCAGCAGTTTAACCGACAGGGTCGGCTACACCTTC	CASSLTDRVGYTF
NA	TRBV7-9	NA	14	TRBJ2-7	TGTGCCGGCAGCTTGTCAGGGGAGTCCTACGAGCAGTACTTC	CAGSLSGESYEQYF
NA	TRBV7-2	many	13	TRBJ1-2	TGTGCCAGCAGCGGGGAAACGGGTTCCGGCTACACCTTC	CASSGETGSGYTF
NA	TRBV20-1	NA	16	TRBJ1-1	TGCAGTGCTAGACCGCTATCGGTGGACGGAAACACTGAAGCTTTCTTT	CSARPLSVDGNTEAFF
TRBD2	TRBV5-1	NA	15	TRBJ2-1	TGCGCCAGCCGGACTAGCCCGAGCTCCTACAATGAGCAGTTCTTC	CASRTSPSSYNEQFF
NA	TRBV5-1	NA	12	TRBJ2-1	TGCGCCAGCAACAGGGACATCAGAGAGCAGTTCTTC	CASNRDIREQFF
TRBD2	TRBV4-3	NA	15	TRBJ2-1	TGCGCCAGCAGCCAAGAGGCGGGAGTGGTATATGAGCAGTTCTTC	CASSQEAGVVYEQFF
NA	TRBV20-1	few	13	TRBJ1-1	TGCAGTGCCAGTCGGAGTCCAAACACTGAAGCTTTCTTT	CSASRSPNTEAFF
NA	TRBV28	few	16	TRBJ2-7	TGTGCCAGCAGTCCCTCCCCTGGGACGGGCTCCTACGAGCAGTACTTC	CASSPSPGTGSYEQYF
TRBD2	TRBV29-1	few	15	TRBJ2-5	TGCAGCGTTGGAAGACTAGCGGGGGGCCAAGAGACCCAGTACTTC	CSVGRLAGGQETQYF
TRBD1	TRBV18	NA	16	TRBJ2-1	TGTGCCAGCTCACCCTTCGCACAGGGGTTCGCAAATGAGCAGTTCTTC	CASSPFAQGFANEQFF
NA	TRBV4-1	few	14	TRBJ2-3	TGCGCCAGCAGCCACCCCTCTGGCACAGATACGCAGTATTTT	CASSHPSGTDTQYF
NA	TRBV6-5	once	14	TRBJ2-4	TGTGCCAGCAACCGGGGTAAGGGCCGAGGGGAGCAGTACTTC	CASNRGKGRGEQYF
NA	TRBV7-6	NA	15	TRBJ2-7	TGTGCCAGCAGCCCATATGGGGAAGAGGGGTACGAGCAGTACTTC	CASSPYGEEGYEQYF
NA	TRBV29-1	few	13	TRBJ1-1	TGCAGCGAAAAGTCTAACAAGAACACTGAAGCTTTCTTT	CSEKSNKNTEAFF
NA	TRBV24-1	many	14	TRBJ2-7	TGTGCCACCAGTGATTTGGGAAGCAACAATGAGCAGTACTTC	CATSDLGSNNEQYF
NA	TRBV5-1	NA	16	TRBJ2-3	TGCGCCAGCAGCCAGACCAGCGGAAGCGTCACAGGTACGCAGTATTTT	CASSQTSGSVTGTQYF
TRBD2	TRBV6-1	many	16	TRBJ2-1	TGTGCCAGCAGTAAGGGACTAGCGGGCCGGGTCAATGAGCAGTTCTTC	CASSKGLAGRVNEQFF
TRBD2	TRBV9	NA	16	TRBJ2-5	TGTGCCAGCAGCCCAGGAGGACTAGCGGGGGGTGAGACCCAGTACTTC	CASSPGGLAGGETQYF
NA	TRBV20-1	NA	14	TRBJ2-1	TGCAGTGCTAGAGTAACGAGGCGGACGTATGAGCAGTTCTTC	CSARVTRRTYEQFF
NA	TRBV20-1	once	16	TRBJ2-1	TGCAGTGCTGCCATTAGCGGAAGAACGTCCTACAATGAGCAGTTCTTC	CSAAISGRTSYNEQFF
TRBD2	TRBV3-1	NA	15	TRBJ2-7	TGTGCCAGCAGCCAAGCACTGGGGGGGAACTACGAGCAGTACTTC	CASSQALGGNYEQYF
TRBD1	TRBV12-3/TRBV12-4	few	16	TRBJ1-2	TGTGCCAGCACCCTACGGGGCAGGGGGTATAGCTATGGCTACACCTTC	CASTLRGRGYSYGYTF
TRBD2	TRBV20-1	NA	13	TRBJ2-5	TGCAGTGCTCACCCGGGGGGTACTGAGACCCAGTACTTC	CSAHPGGTETQYF
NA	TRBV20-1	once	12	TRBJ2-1	TGCAGCCAGGCAAGCGACTACAATGAGCAGTTCTTC	CSQASDYNEQFF
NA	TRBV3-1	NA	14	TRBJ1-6	TGTGCCAGCAGTCCGGACAGCTATAATTCACCCCTCCACTTT	CASSPDSYNSPLHF
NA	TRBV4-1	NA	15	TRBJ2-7	TGCGCCAGCAGCTCGGCGGGCTCTAGCTCCTACGAGCAGTACTTC	CASSSAGSSSYEQYF
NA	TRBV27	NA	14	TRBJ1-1	TGTGCCAGCCCGGCCGGGGGACAGAACACTGAAGCTTTCTTT	CASPAGGQNTEAFF
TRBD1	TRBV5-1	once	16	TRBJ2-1	TGCGCCAGCAGCTTGAAGTGGACAGGGGGCGCGAATGAGCAGTTCTTC	CASSLKWTGGANEQFF
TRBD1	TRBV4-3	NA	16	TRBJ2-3	TGCGCCAGCAGCCAACTGACAGGGGGCGCGAGGGATACGCAGTATTTT	CASSQLTGGARDTQYF
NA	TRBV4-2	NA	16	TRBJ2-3	TGTGCCGGCAGCCAAGGGGACTCAACGACCACAGATACGCAGTATTTT	CAGSQGDSTTTDTQYF
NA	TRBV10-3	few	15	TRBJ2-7	TGTGCCATCAGTACCACTGCCGGGACTCCTCGCGAGCAGTACTTC	CAISTTAGTPREQYF
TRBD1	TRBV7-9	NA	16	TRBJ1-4	TGTGCCAGCAGCCGCCAAGTGACAGGGGATAATGAAAAACTGTTTTTT	CASSRQVTGDNEKLFF
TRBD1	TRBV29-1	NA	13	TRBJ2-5	TGCAGCGTAAAACAGGGGGCGAGGGAGACCCAGTACTTC	CSVKQGARETQYF
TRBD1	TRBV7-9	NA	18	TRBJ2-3	TGTGCCAGCAGCTCCTGGGGGGCGGGACAGGGAAGCACAGATACGCAGTATTTT	CASSSWGAGQGSTDTQYF
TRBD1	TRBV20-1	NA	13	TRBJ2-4	TGCAGTGCTAGACCGGGACAGCAGAACATTCAGTACTTC	CSARPGQQNIQYF
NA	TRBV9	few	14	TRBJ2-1	TGTGCCAGCAGCGTTTCGCGCAGGGGTAATGAGCAGTTCTTC	CASSVSRRGNEQFF
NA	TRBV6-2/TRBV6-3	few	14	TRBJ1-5	TGTGCCAGCAGTTACGGGGTCAGGCTCCATCCCCAGCATTTT	CASSYGVRLHPQHF
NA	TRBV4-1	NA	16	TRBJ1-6	TGCGCCAGCAGCCTCCGACAGGACTCCTATAATTCACCCCTCCACTTT	CASSLRQDSYNSPLHF
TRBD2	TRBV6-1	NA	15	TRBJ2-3	TGTGCCAGCAGTATTAGCGGGCCTTCCACAGATACGCAGTATTTT	CASSISGPSTDTQYF
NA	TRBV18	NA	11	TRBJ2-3	TGTGCCAGCCGAGAGATAGATACGCAGTATTTT	CASREIDTQYF
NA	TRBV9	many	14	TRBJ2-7	TGTGCCAGCAGCCCCCATCTAGGGACCTACGAGCAGTACTTC	CASSPHLGTYEQYF
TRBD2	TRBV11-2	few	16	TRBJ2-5	TGTGCCAGCAGCACGGGACTAGCGGGAGCCGGAGAGACCCAGTACTTC	CASSTGLAGAGETQYF
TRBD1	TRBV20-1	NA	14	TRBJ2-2	TGCAGTGCTCGGACAGGGCCGAACACCGGGGAGCTGTTTTTT	CSARTGPNTGELFF
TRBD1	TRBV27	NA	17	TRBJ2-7	TGTGCCAGCAGTATAACACACGGGACAGGTGTGGTATACGAGCAGTACTTC	CASSITHGTGVVYEQYF
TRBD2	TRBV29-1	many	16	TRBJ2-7	TGCAGCGTTGAAGGCCTAGCGGGACTAGGGCGCTACGAGCAGTACTTC	CSVEGLAGLGRYEQYF
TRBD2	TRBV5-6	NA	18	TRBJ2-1	TGTGCCAGCAGCTACGGACTAGCGGGAGAGCCTGGCCACAATGAGCAGTTCTTC	CASSYGLAGEPGHNEQFF
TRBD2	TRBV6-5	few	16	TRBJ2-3	TGTGCCAGCAGTTACTCCGGTAGCGGGACTTTTGATACGCAGTATTTT	CASSYSGSGTFDTQYF
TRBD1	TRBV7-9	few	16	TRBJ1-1	TGTGCCAGCAGCGGAGGACAGGTCTACTTAGGCGCTGAAGCTTTCTTT	CASSGGQVYLGAEAFF
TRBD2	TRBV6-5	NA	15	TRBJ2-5	TGTGCCAGCAGTTATACTAGCGGGAGCCAAGAGACCCAGTACTTC	CASSYTSGSQETQYF
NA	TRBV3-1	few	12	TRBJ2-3	TGTGCCAGCAGCCAAGCTGAGGGGGGGCAGTATTTT	CASSQAEGGQYF
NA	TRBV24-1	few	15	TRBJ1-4	TGTGCCACCAGTGATGGGGGGGGTCGATCGGAAAAACTGTTTTTT	CATSDGGGRSEKLFF
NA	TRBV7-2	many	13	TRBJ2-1	TGTGCCAGCAGGCGACAGGACGACAATGAGCAGTTCTTC	CASRRQDDNEQFF
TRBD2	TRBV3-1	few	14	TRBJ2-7	TGTGCCAGCAGTCCCGGACTAGCGGACTACGAGCAGTACTTC	CASSPGLADYEQYF
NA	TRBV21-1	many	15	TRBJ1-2	TGTGCCAGCAGCTTGGGACAGGGCATTAACTATGGCTACACCTTC	CASSLGQGINYGYTF
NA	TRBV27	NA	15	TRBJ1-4	TGTGCCAGCAGTACCGCGGATCTGCACAATGAAAAACTGTTTTTT	CASSTADLHNEKLFF
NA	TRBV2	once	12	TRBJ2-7	TGTGCCAGCACGGCAGGGGCAGTGGAGCAGTACTTC	CASTAGAVEQYF
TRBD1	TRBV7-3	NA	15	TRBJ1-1	TGTGCCAGCAGCCCCCGGGACAGTGGGCGCACTGAAGCTTTCTTT	CASSPRDSGRTEAFF
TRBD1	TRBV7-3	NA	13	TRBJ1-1	TGTGCCAGCAGTCCAGGACAGGCCACTGAAGCTTTCTTT	CASSPGQATEAFF
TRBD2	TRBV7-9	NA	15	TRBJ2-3	TGTGCCAGCAGTCATAGCGGGGAGGACACAGATACGCAGTATTTT	CASSHSGEDTDTQYF